Sequencing of this TCR beta chain was carried out in a study of CD8+ T cells in alopecia areata. Sorting of CD4+ and CD8+ T cells was performed on PBMCs. V lost 0 bases, J lost 7 bases, and 10 bases lay in between. CDR3 size: 14 residues. CDR1 and CDR2 from the germline V gene are SGHVS and FQNEAQ. cDNA serving as the sequencing template came from extracted, reverse transcribed RNA. Assay used: immunoSEQ multiplex PCR; TCRdb lists only in-frame clones, some missing. The sample carries about 110,000 clones, approximately 59% recorded once. The sequencing input was CD8+ T cells sorted from blood. The TCR comes from a human donor in good health. The chain links TRBV7-8 to TRBJ2-1, with TRBD2 as a possible D gene (5 bases). CDR3 sequence: CASSLAISGNEQFF. CDR3 coding DNA: TGTGCCAGCAGCTTAGCTATATCGGGGAATGAGCAGTTCTTC.